These T cell receptor beta chains were read from a single sample in a study of T cells in Graves' hyperthyroidism and ophthalmopathy. TCRdb fed the multiplex PCR reads into MiXCR, producing one record per CDR3 protein. Altogether fewer than 500,000 distinct CDR3 sequences are present, more than 14% being singletons, with the ten largest covering about 20%. Sequencing used blood. The source of these receptors is a woman aged 25-40 years with Graves' ophthalmopathy. The CDR3 runs from the conserved cysteine through the conserved F or W. Where a row states a size, it is once, few, many or the class of an expanded clone; other rows omit it.

size: .; J: TRBJ2-7; V: TRBV7-9; CDR3: CASTQGAEQYF
size: .; J: TRBJ2-5; V: TRBV20-1; CDR3: CSAARGGGKTQYF
size: few; J: TRBJ2-7; V: TRBV6-1; CDR3: CASTFGGEQYF
size: .; J: TRBJ2-7; V: TRBV29-1; CDR3: CSVGTRQSYEQYF
size: many; J: TRBJ2-3; V: TRBV2; CDR3: CASIYGENTDTQYF
size: many; J: TRBJ1-4; V: TRBV20-1; CDR3: CSAIGQTNEKLFF
size: .; J: TRBJ2-2; V: TRBV5-6; CDR3: CASTPPGGLPNTGELFF
size: .; J: TRBJ2-3; V: TRBV16; CDR3: CASSRPGVSTDTQYF
size: many; J: TRBJ1-2; V: TRBV12-3/TRBV12-4; CDR3: CASSLFGRGPYGYTF
size: .; J: TRBJ2-7; V: TRBV7-6; CDR3: CASSFADSPELSYEQYF
size: many; J: TRBJ1-2; V: TRBV20-1; CDR3: CSASRLQGSNYGYTF
size: many; J: TRBJ2-7; V: TRBV14; CDR3: CASSRLAGGIPTTYEQYF